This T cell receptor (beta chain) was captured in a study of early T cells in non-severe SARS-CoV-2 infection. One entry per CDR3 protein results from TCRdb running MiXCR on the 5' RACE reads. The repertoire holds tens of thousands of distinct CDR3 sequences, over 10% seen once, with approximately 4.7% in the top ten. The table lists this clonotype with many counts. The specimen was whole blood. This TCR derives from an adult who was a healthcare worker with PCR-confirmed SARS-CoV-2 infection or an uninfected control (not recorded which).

The DNA of the CDR3 is TGTGCCAGCAGCACCCACAGGGGGGCATCTAATGAAAAACTGTTTTTT. It codes for CASSTHRGASNEKLFF. The chain carries TRBV11-2 and TRBJ1-4; 8 bases fit TRBD1. Germline CDR1 SGHAT, CDR2 FQNNGV. The CDR3 runs 16 residues. V was pared by 5 bases and J by 3 bases, with 8 bases of the junction left unmatched.